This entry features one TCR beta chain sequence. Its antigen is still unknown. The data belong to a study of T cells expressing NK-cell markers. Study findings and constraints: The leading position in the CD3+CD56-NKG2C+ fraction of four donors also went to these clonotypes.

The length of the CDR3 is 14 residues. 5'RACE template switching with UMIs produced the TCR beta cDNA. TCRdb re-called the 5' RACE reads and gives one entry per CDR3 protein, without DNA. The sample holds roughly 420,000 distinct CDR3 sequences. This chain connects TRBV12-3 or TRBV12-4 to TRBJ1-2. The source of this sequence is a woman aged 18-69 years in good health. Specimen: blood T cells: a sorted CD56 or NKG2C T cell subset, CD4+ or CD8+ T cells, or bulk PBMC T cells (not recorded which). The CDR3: CASRPYSPNYGYTF.